What follows describes a single T cell receptor beta chain. Its antigen remains unidentified. The sample comes from a study of Ad26.COV2.S vaccination and SARS-CoV-2 variants. On the study more broadly: As a participant in COV1001, the donor was in the Ad26.COV2.S trial arm. Ad26.COV2.S given intramuscularly, once or twice 56 days apart.

The V gene's germline CDR1 is MNHEY and CDR2 SMNVEV (reference sequence). Trimming shortened V by 4 bases and J by 3 bases, and 13 bases separated the two germline ends. This CDR3 spans 15 amino acids. Indicated treatment: about 20 received Ad26.COV2.S at low or high dose, single or two shots; roughly 5 received placebo; per-sample allocation not given. All samples were drawn on day 63, counting from the first vaccine or placebo injection. The donor was a Boston adult aged 18-55 years. The assay was immunoSEQ multiplex PCR, and TCRdb's table has in-frame clones only and misses some. The sample holds more than 400,000 clones; roughly 90% are singletons and the top ten take under 2%. The study, taken as a whole, reports: Measurements of TCR breadth and depth may have given underestimates of the total T cell responses.

The clonotype comes from a person aged 18-60 years who received the Ad26.COV2.S COVID-19 vaccine or a placebo. V and J are TRBV27 and TRBJ1-5; D perhaps matches TRBD1 (5 bases). Sequencing was performed on peripheral blood, taken in a trial of Ad26.COV2.S vaccine versus placebo. The CDR3 region is CASSSMAGNNQPQHF. CDR3 DNA: TGTGCCAGCAGTTCCATGGCAGGGAACAATCAGCCCCAGCATTTT.